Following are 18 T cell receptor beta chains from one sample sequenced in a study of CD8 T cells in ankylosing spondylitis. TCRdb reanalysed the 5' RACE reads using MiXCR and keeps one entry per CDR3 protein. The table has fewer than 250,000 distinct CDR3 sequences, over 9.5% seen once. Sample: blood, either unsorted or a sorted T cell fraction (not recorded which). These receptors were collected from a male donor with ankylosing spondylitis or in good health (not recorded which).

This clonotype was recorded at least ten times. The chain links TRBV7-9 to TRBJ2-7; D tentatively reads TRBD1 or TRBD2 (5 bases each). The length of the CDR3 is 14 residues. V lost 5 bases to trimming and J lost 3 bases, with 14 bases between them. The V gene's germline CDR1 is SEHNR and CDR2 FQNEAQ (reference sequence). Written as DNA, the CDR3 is TGTGCCAGCAGCCCCTCGGGACCGATCTACGAGCAGTACTTC. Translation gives CASSPSGPIYEQYF.

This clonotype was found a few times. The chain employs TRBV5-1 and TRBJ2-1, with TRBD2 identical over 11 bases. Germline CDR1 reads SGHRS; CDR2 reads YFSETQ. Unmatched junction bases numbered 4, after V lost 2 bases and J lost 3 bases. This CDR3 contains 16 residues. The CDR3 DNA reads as TGCGCCAGCAGCTTATCTAGCGGGGGGCGCTACAATGAGCAGTTCTTC. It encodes CASSLSSGGRYNEQFF.

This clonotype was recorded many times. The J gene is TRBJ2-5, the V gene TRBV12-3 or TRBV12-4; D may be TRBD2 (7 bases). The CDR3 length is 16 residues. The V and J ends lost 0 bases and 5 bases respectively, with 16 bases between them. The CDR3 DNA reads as TGTGCCAGCAGTTTAGCGGGAGGGGGGCCAAGGGAGACCCAGTACTTC. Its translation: CASSLAGGGPRETQYF.

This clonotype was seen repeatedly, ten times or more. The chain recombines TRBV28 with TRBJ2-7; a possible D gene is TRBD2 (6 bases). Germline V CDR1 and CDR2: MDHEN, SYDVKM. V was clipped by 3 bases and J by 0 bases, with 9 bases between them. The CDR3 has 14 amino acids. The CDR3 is CASSFRGSSYEQYF. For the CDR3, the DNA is TGTGCCAGCAGTTTTCGGGGGAGCTCCTACGAGCAGTACTTC.

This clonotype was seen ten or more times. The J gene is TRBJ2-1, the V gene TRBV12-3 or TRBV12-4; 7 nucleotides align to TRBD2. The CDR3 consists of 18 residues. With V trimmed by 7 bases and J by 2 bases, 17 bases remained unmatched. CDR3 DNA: TGTGCCAGCACCTTAGGGCAGGGTAGCGGGCGCCCCTACAATGAGCAGTTCTTC. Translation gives CASTLGQGSGRPYNEQFF.

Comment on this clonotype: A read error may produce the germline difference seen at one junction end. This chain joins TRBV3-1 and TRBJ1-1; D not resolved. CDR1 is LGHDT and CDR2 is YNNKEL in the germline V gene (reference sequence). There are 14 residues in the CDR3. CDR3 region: CASRQVVQSTEAFF. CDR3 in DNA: TGTGCCAGCCGCCAAGTTGTCCAGTCCACTGAAGCTTTCTTT.

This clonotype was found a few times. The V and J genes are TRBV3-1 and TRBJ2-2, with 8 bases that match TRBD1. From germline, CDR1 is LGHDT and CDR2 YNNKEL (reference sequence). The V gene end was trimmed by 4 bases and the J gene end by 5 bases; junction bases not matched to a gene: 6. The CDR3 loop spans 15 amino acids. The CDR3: CASSLGTGSTGELFF. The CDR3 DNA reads TGTGCCAGCAGCCTGGGGACAGGTTCTACCGGGGAGCTGTTTTTT.

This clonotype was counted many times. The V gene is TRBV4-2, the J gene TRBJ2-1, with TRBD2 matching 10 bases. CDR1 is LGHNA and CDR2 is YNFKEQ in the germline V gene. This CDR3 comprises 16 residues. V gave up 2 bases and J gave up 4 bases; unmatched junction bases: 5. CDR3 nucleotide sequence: TGTGCCAGCAGCCAACCTAGCGGGGGCCTTTACAATGAGCAGTTCTTC. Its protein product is CASSQPSGGLYNEQFF.

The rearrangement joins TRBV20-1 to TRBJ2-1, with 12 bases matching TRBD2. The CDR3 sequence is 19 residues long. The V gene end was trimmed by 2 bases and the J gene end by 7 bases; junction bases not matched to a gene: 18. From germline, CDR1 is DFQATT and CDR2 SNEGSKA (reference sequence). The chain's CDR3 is CSARKLAGGSAPSTNEQFF. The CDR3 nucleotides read TGCAGTGCTAGAAAGCTAGCGGGGGGGTCCGCTCCTTCTACAAATGAGCAGTTCTTC.

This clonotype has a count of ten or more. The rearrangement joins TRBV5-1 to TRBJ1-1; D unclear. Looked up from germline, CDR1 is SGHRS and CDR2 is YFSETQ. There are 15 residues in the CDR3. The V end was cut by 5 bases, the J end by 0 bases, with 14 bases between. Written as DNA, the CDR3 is TGCGCCAGCAGGAGGCAGGCCGACCTGAACACTGAAGCTTTCTTT. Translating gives CASRRQADLNTEAFF.

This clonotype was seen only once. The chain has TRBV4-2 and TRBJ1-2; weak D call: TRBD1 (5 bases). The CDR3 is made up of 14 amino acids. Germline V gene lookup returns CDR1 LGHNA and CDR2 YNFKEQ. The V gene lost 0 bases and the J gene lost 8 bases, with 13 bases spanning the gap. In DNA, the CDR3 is TGTGCCAGCAGCCAAGATGGCAGGGACCGAGGCTACACCTTC. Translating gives CASSQDGRDRGYTF.

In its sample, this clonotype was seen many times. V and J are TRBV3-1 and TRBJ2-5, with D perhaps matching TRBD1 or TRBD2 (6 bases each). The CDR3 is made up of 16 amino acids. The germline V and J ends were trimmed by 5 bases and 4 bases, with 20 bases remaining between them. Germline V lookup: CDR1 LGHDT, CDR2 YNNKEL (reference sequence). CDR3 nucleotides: TGTGCCAGCAGCTGGGGGTCCGGGGGCGCAGGAGAGACCCAGTACTTC. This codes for CASSWGSGGAGETQYF.

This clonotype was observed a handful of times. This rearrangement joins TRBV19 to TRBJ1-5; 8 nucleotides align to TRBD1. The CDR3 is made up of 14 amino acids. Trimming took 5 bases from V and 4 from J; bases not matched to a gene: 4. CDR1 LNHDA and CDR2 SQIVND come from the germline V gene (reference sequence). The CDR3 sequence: CASSAGQENQPQHF. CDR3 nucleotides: TGTGCCAGTAGTGCGGGACAGGAGAATCAGCCCCAGCATTTT.

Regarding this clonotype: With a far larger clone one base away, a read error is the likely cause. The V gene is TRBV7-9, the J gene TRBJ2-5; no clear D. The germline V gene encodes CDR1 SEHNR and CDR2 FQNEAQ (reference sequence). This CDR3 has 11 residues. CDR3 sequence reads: CASSPSETQHF. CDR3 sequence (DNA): TGTGCCAGCAGTCCGTCAGAGACCCAGCACTTC. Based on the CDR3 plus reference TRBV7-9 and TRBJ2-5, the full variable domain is DTGVSQNPRHKITKRGQNVTFRCDPISEHNRLYWYRQTLGQGPEFLTYFQNEAQLEKSRLLSDRFSAERPKGSFSTLEIQRTEQGDSAMYLCASSPSETQHFGPGTRLLVL.

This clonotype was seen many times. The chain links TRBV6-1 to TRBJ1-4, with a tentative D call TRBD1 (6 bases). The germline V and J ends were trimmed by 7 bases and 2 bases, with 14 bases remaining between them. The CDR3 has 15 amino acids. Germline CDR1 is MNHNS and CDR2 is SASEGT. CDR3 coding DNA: TGTGCCAGCACCCCCCCGGGGGCCACTAATGAAAAACTGTTTTTT. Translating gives CASTPPGATNEKLFF.

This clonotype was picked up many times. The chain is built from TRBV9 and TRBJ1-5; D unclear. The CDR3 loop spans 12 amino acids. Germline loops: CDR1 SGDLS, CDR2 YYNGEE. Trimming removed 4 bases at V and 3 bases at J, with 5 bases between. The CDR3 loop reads CASSRANQPQHF. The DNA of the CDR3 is TGTGCCAGCAGCCGCGCCAATCAGCCCCAGCATTTT.

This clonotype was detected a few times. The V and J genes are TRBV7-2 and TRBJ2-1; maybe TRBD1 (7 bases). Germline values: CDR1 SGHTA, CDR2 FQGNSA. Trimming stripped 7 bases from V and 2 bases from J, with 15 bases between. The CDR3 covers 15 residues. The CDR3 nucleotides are TGTGCCAGCACCCCCAGGGGGGATCCCTACAATGAGCAGTTCTTC. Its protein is CASTPRGDPYNEQFF.

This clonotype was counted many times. The CDR3 nucleotides read TGTGCCAGCAACCGACAGGGGGTTAGAAACACCATATATTTT. This codes for CASNRQGVRNTIYF. The chain has TRBV12-3 or TRBV12-4 and TRBJ1-3, with TRBD1 identical over 9 bases. The trim removed 7 bases at V and 5 bases at J, leaving 6 bases unmatched. This CDR3 comprises 14 residues.